These 17 T cell receptor beta chains were all obtained from the same sample, sequenced in a study of T cells in localized non-small cell lung cancer. Using immunoSEQ multiplex PCR, the repertoire was profiled, and TCRdb retains in-frame clones only, with some absent. Of 50,000 to 65,000 clones in the sample, 60% to 85% were seen once. Sequenced material: PBMCs, taken before any cancer treatment. The receptor set was obtained from a woman between 35 and 70 years old with stage II lung adenocarcinoma.

This sequence joins TRBV5-6 and TRBJ2-1; D may be TRBD1 (6 bases). The germline V gene encodes CDR1 SGHDT and CDR2 YYEEEE. Trimming pared 3 bases from V and 10 bases from J, leaving 11 bases between. The CDR3 sequence is 12 residues long. This CDR3 is CASSSSRGEQFF. The CDR3 DNA is TGTGCCAGCAGCTCTAGCAGGGGAGAGCAGTTCTTC.

The V call is TRBV6-5, the J call TRBJ1-1; D unclear. V lost 5 bases and J lost 3, with 4 bases in between. The germline V gene encodes CDR1 MNHEY and CDR2 SVGAGI. The CDR3 sequence is 11 residues long. CDR3 sequence: CASSQYTEAFF. The CDR3 nucleotides are TGTGCCAGCAGTCAGTACACTGAAGCTTTCTTT.

The sample holds one count of this clone. The CDR3 here is CASLRAGGTNEKLFF. In DNA, the CDR3 is TGTGCCAGCCTACGGGCAGGGGGAACTAATGAAAAACTGTTTTTT. The V gene is TRBV27, the J gene TRBJ1-4; 7 positions agree with TRBD1. The CDR3 extends over 15 amino acids. Germline assignment: CDR1 MNHEY and CDR2 SMNVEV (reference sequence). Germline trimming cut 8 bases from V and 1 base from J; bases unmatched to any gene: 7.

V usage is TRBV6-6 and J usage is TRBJ2-7; tentatively, D is TRBD1 (6 bases). V lost 6 bases and J lost 2, with 14 bases in between. In germline, CDR1 is MNHNY, CDR2 SVGAGI (reference sequence). This CDR3 is built from 14 residues. The DNA of the CDR3 is TGTGCCAGCAGGTCCGGAGCAGGGGCCTACGAGCAGTACTTC. It encodes CASRSGAGAYEQYF.

The chain is built from TRBV6-6 and TRBJ1-2; D unclear. V gave up 6 bases and J gave up 0 bases, with 8 bases separating them. Germline V lookup: CDR1 MNHNY, CDR2 SVGAGI (reference sequence). The CDR3 extends over 13 amino acids. The CDR3 loop reads CASRSVPNYGYTF. The CDR3 DNA is TGTGCCAGCAGGTCCGTACCTAACTATGGCTACACCTTC.

DNA of the CDR3: TGTGCCAGTAATAAGGGGAGGGGGAAAGCTTTCTTT. Translating it yields CASNKGRGKAFF. This chain connects TRBV19 to TRBJ1-1; perhaps TRBD1 as D (6 bases). CDR3 size: 12 residues. Germline CDR1 reads LNHDA; CDR2 reads SQIVND (reference sequence). Trimming removed 7 bases at V and 9 bases at J, with 15 bases between.

Here the CDR3 DNA reads TGTGCCAGCAGTCTCCCGGGAGCTAACACTGAAGCTTTCTTT. This encodes CASSLPGANTEAFF. This chain connects TRBV6-5 to TRBJ1-1; no clear D gene. This CDR3 is built from 14 residues. The V end lost 5 bases, the J end lost 2 bases, and 12 bases lay between the germline ends. The germline V gene has CDR1 MNHEY and CDR2 SVGAGI.

The rearrangement links TRBV20-1 to TRBJ2-3; no clear D. The ends were cut back, 4 bases at V and 5 bases at J, with 4 bases in the middle. CDR1 DFQATT and CDR2 SNEGSKA come from the germline V gene (reference sequence). The CDR3 is 10 amino acids. DNA of the CDR3: TGCAGTGCTATTCAAGATACGCAGTATTTT. Amino acid sequence: CSAIQDTQYF.

DNA for the CDR3: TGCAGCGTTGAAGGTATCGGGGGCTACACCTTC. Encoded protein: CSVEGIGGYTF. The V and J genes are TRBV29-1 and TRBJ1-2; no clear D gene. Germline lookup yields CDR1 SQVTM and CDR2 ANQGSEA. The V gene lost 1 base and the J gene lost 8 bases, with 8 bases spanning the gap. This CDR3 is 11 amino acids long.

The rearrangement joins TRBV7-9 to TRBJ2-4; the match to TRBD2 covers 13 bases. V was clipped by 5 bases and J by 4 bases; unmatched bases: 5. CDR3 size: 16 residues. Looked up from germline, CDR1 is SEHNR and CDR2 is FQNEAQ (reference sequence). Written as DNA, the CDR3 is TGTGCCAGCAGCGAACTAGCGGGGGGGTTTAAAAACATTCAGTACTTC. Translating it yields CASSELAGGFKNIQYF.

The chain combines TRBV5-1 with TRBJ2-6; D gene ambiguous. V lost 0 bases and J 0 bases, leaving 4 bases between the germline ends. This CDR3 comprises 15 residues. Germline V gene sequence: CDR1 SGHRS, CDR2 YFSETQ. Here the CDR3 reads CASSLANSGANVLTF. Written as DNA, the CDR3 is TGCGCCAGCAGCTTGGCTAACTCTGGGGCCAACGTCCTGACTTTC.

V gene TRBV15 combines with J gene TRBJ1-6, with TRBD1 matching 7 bases. This CDR3 contains 14 residues. CDR1 is LNHNV and CDR2 is YYDKDF in the germline V gene (reference sequence). V lost 3 bases to trimming and J lost 10 bases; unmatched junction nucleotides: 6. The CDR3 coding sequence is TGTGCCACCAGCAGCGACAGGGAAATCTCACCCCTCCACTTT. Protein product: CATSSDREISPLHF.

This clone was recorded only once. The rearrangement uses TRBV5-4 and TRBJ2-2, with 7 bases that match TRBD2. Unmatched junction bases numbered 6, after V lost 3 bases and J lost 4 bases. There are 15 residues in the CDR3. Germline lookup yields CDR1 SGHNT and CDR2 YYREEE (reference sequence). CDR3 DNA sequence: TGTGCCAGCAGCTCCGTGACTAGCCCCACCGGGGAGCTGTTTTTT. Translated: CASSSVTSPTGELFF.

This clone came up once. The chain couples TRBV12-5 to TRBJ1-5; D is possibly TRBD1 (5 bases). Germline CDR1 and CDR2: LGHNT and FRNRAP. Between the trimmed V and J ends, which lost 1 base and 0 bases, there was a span of 16 bases. The CDR3 contains 18 residues. The CDR3 reads CASGLAGTEEYSNQPQHF. For the CDR3, the DNA is TGTGCTAGTGGTTTGGCCGGGACGGAGGAATATAGCAATCAGCCCCAGCATTTT.

The CDR3 DNA is TGCAGCGCCCCAGGACTAGCGGGGTACAATGAGCAGTTCTTC. Translated, it gives CSAPGLAGYNEQFF. This chain joins TRBV29-1 and TRBJ2-1; 12 bases are shared with TRBD2. The J segment lost 4 bases and the V segment lost 7 bases, leaving 5 bases of the junction unmatched. Per the germline V gene, CDR1 is SQVTM and CDR2 is ANQGSEA. This CDR3 comprises 14 residues.

This clone was recorded only once. V and J are TRBV6-1 and TRBJ1-2; D unresolved. Germline lookup yields CDR1 MNHNS and CDR2 SASEGT. Trimming took 6 bases from V and 3 from J, leaving 5 bases between them. CDR3 length: 11 residues. CDR3 region: CASRRDYGYTF. As DNA, the CDR3 is TGTGCCAGCAGAAGGGACTATGGCTACACCTTC.

This clone has a single count. The chain's CDR3 is CASSQDRTDTQYF. As DNA, the CDR3 is TGCGCCAGCAGCCAAGACCGCACAGATACGCAGTATTTT. The chain is built from TRBV4-1 and TRBJ2-3; D is undetermined. Germline V gene sequence: CDR1 MGHRA, CDR2 YSYEKL. The CDR3 is 13 amino acids. V was shortened by 0 bases and J by 1 base, with 2 bases between the two germline ends.